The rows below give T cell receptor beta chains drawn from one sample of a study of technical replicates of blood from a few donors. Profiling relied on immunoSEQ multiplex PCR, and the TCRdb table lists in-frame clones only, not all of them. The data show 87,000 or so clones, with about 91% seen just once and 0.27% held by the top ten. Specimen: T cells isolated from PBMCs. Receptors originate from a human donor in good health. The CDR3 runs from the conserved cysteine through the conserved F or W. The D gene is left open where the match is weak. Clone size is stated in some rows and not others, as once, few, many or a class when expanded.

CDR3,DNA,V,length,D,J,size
CASSDLGQLSGTEAFF,TGTGCCAGCAGTGACTTGGGACAGCTTTCTGGCACTGAAGCTTTCTTT,TRBV25-1,16,TRBD1,TRBJ1-1,few
CASSLPLAGTDTQYF,TGTGCCAGCAGTTTACCACTAGCGGGCACAGATACGCAGTATTTT,TRBV28,15,TRBD2,TRBJ2-3,.
CASSITAIQPEKLFF,TGTGCCAGTAGTATCACTGCAATTCAACCCGAAAAACTGTTTTTT,TRBV19,15,.,TRBJ1-4,.
CASSERSSGVDYGYTF,TGTGCCAGCAGTGAACGGTCGTCAGGCGTGGACTATGGCTACACCTTC,TRBV6-1,16,.,TRBJ1-2,.
CASSPGLAGARYNEQFF,TGTGCCAGCAGCCCCGGACTAGCGGGAGCAAGGTACAATGAGCAGTTCTTC,TRBV5-4,17,TRBD2,TRBJ2-1,once
CASSLGYTNSPLHF,TGTGCCAGCAGCTTAGGGTACACCAATTCACCCCTCCACTTT,TRBV13,14,.,TRBJ1-6,.
CASTPQGSYGYTF,TGTGCCAGCACTCCCCAGGGGAGCTATGGCTACACCTTC,TRBV28,13,.,TRBJ1-2,.
CASSSSTEQYF,TGCGCCAGCAGCTCAAGCACCGAGCAGTACTTC,TRBV5-1,11,.,TRBJ2-7,.
CSAGTSGIEQYF,TGCAGCGCCGGGACTAGCGGGATCGAGCAGTACTTC,TRBV29-1,12,TRBD2,TRBJ2-7,.
CASSQGGEEQYF,TGTGCCAGCAGCCAAGGAGGGGAAGAGCAGTACTTC,TRBV16,12,.,TRBJ2-7,.
CASSFKQVHTEAFF,TGTGCCAGCAGCTTCAAACAGGTTCACACTGAAGCTTTCTTT,TRBV7-9,14,.,TRBJ1-1,once
CASSYQGLAGTDTQYF,TGTGCCAGCAGTTACCAAGGACTAGCGGGGACAGATACGCAGTATTTT,TRBV6-5,16,TRBD2,TRBJ2-3,.
CASSIVSRGPVANTEAFF,TGTGCCAGTAGTATAGTATCGAGGGGGCCCGTTGCTAACACTGAAGCTTTCTTT,TRBV19,18,TRBD1,TRBJ1-1,.
CASSRMDRSEGGELFF,TGCGCCAGCAGCCGTATGGACAGGTCGGAGGGCGGGGAGCTGTTTTTT,TRBV5-1,16,.,TRBJ2-2,once
CASSYLESTNEKLFF,TGTGCCAGCAGTTACTTGGAGTCAACTAATGAAAAACTGTTTTTT,TRBV6-5,15,.,TRBJ1-4,.
CAWSVGSLEAFF,TGTGCCTGGAGTGTAGGGAGCCTTGAAGCTTTCTTT,TRBV30,12,.,TRBJ1-1,.
CASSIDPYNEQFF,TGTGCCAGTAGTATAGATCCTTACAATGAGCAGTTCTTC,TRBV19,13,.,TRBJ2-1,.
CASMGSGGGSSYEQYF,TGTGCCAGCATGGGGTCGGGCGGGGGTAGCTCCTACGAGCAGTACTTC,TRBV2,16,TRBD2,TRBJ2-7,once
CASSQRGVRSYNEQFF,TGTGCCAGCAGCCAACGGGGGGTGAGGTCCTACAATGAGCAGTTCTTC,TRBV2,16,TRBD2,TRBJ2-1,.
CASSLTGGLYEQYF,TGTGCCAGCAGCTTAACAGGGGGCTTATACGAGCAGTACTTC,TRBV7-2,14,TRBD1,TRBJ2-7,.
CATSRDLGGRGEKLFF,TGTGCCACCAGCAGAGATTTGGGGGGACGGGGTGAAAAACTGTTTTTT,TRBV15,16,.,TRBJ1-4,once
CASSLAKQGSGNYGYTF,TGTGCCAGCAGCTTGGCAAAACAGGGTTCCGGAAACTATGGCTACACCTTC,TRBV5-4,17,.,TRBJ1-2,once
CASSMVGRGAYYEQYF,TGTGCCAGTAGTATGGTAGGGCGGGGGGCCTACTACGAGCAGTACTTC,TRBV19,16,TRBD2,TRBJ2-7,.
CAISPVIAGGGTPYNEQFF,TGTGCCATCAGCCCCGTGATAGCGGGAGGAGGTACCCCCTACAATGAGCAGTTCTTC,TRBV10-3,19,TRBD2,TRBJ2-1,.
CASSLDVRNNSGNTIYF,TGTGCCAGCAGCTTAGATGTCAGGAATAACTCTGGAAACACCATATATTTT,TRBV7-9,17,.,TRBJ1-3,.
CASSLRDNPETQYF,TGTGCCAGCAGTTTACGGGACAACCCCGAGACCCAGTACTTC,TRBV27,14,.,TRBJ2-5,.
CASTETSFFPGELFF,TGCGCCAGCACTGAGACTAGTTTCTTCCCCGGGGAGCTGTTTTTT,TRBV5-1,15,.,TRBJ2-2,.
CAISRGGYTF,TGTGCCATCAGTCGCGGAGGCTACACCTTC,TRBV10-3,10,.,TRBJ1-2,.
CASSSRLAGTSTDTQYF,TGCGCCAGCAGCTCACGACTAGCGGGAACCAGCACAGATACGCAGTATTTT,TRBV4-1,17,TRBD2,TRBJ2-3,.
CASSESTGGYTF,TGTGCCAGCAGTGAATCGACTGGTGGCTACACCTTC,TRBV2,12,.,TRBJ1-2,.
CASSSRGGASGELFF,TGTGCCAGCAGCTCGAGAGGGGGGGCCAGCGGGGAGCTGTTTTTT,TRBV5-6,15,.,TRBJ2-2,.
CASRPRVDYGYTF,TGTGCCAGCAGACCCAGGGTAGACTATGGCTACACCTTC,TRBV7-2,13,.,TRBJ1-2,.
CASSPPTGYEQYF,TGTGCCAGCAGCCCCCCGACAGGGTACGAGCAGTACTTC,TRBV7-2,13,TRBD1,TRBJ2-7,.
CASSPGTQGEETQYF,TGCGCCAGCAGCCCGGGCACCCAAGGGGAAGAGACCCAGTACTTC,TRBV5-1,15,.,TRBJ2-5,once
CASSHKDRGWDGYTF,TGTGCCAGCAGCCACAAGGACAGGGGGTGGGATGGCTACACCTTC,TRBV7-9,15,TRBD1,TRBJ1-2,.
CASSNGQGEAFF,TGTGCCAGCAGCAATGGACAGGGTGAAGCTTTCTTT,TRBV6-1,12,TRBD1,TRBJ1-1,.
CAWRGITGAWGNEQFF,TGTGCCTGGAGAGGAATTACAGGGGCGTGGGGCAATGAGCAGTTCTTC,TRBV30,16,TRBD1,TRBJ2-1,.
CASSLAGAGYEQYF,TGTGCCAGCAGCTTAGCCGGGGCGGGGTACGAGCAGTACTTC,TRBV11-2,14,.,TRBJ2-7,.
CASSIQGYGYTF,TGTGCCAGTAGTATACAGGGGTATGGCTACACCTTC,TRBV19,12,.,TRBJ1-2,.
CASSLYSSTDTQYF,TGTGCCAGCAGCTTGTACTCTAGCACAGATACGCAGTATTTT,TRBV11-2,14,.,TRBJ2-3,.
CASSQGQGTGKYGYTF,TGCGCCAGCAGCCAAGGTCAGGGGACGGGGAAGTATGGCTACACCTTC,TRBV4-1,16,.,TRBJ1-2,.
CASSKSGDRRPEAFF,TGTGCCAGCAGCAAATCCGGAGACAGGCGCCCTGAAGCTTTCTTT,TRBV21-1,15,.,TRBJ1-1,.
CASSQESSGGADTQYF,TGCGCCAGCAGCCAAGAATCCAGCGGGGGGGCAGATACGCAGTATTTT,TRBV4-1,16,TRBD2,TRBJ2-3,.
CASSEGRFTYNEQFF,TGCGCCAGCAGTGAGGGCAGGTTCACCTACAATGAGCAGTTCTTC,TRBV10-1,15,.,TRBJ2-1,few
CSVGGSGGAPDTQYF,TGCAGCGTTGGAGGTAGCGGGGGGGCCCCAGATACGCAGTATTTT,TRBV29-1,15,TRBD2,TRBJ2-3,.
CASSLGTGNIQYF,TGTGCCAGCAGCTTAGGTACGGGAAACATTCAGTACTTC,TRBV13,13,.,TRBJ2-4,once
CASSQVTGGDSGELFF,TGCGCCAGCAGCCAAGTAACAGGGGGCGATTCCGGGGAGCTGTTTTTT,TRBV4-1,16,TRBD1,TRBJ2-2,.
CASSQDQDYGYTF,TGCGCCAGCAGCCAAGATCAGGACTACGGCTACACCTTC,TRBV4-1,13,.,TRBJ1-2,few
CSVEQGLYGYTF,TGCAGCGTAGAACAGGGCCTCTATGGCTACACCTTC,TRBV29-1,12,.,TRBJ1-2,.
CASSQDSQGAYNEQFF,TGTGCCAGCAGCCAAGATTCACAGGGCGCCTACAATGAGCAGTTCTTC,TRBV4-2,16,.,TRBJ2-1,.
CASSLLSGELFF,TGCGCCAGCAGCCTCCTGAGTGGGGAGCTGTTTTTT,TRBV5-1,12,.,TRBJ2-2,.